Sequencing of this T cell receptor (beta chain) was carried out in a study of blood T cell repertoires in COVID-19. Produced via immunoSEQ multiplex PCR; TCRdb's table is partial and in-frame only. This sample has approximately 250,000 clones, with 75% to 85% found just once. CDR1 and CDR2 (germline): MNHEY, SVGAGI. CDR3 size: 15 residues. Trimming shortened V by 4 bases and J by 2 bases, and 12 bases separated the two germline ends. The V and J genes are TRBV6-5 and TRBJ1-3, with no clear D. Sequenced: peripheral blood. This receptor was identified in a man aged 45-60 years with COVID-19, enrolled during active disease. The CDR3 DNA is TGTGCCAGCAGTTCGGTCCACGGTCCTGGAAACACCATATATTTT. Translation gives CASSSVHGPGNTIYF.